What follows are 10 T cell receptor beta chains derived from one specimen sequenced in a study of blood T cell repertoires in COVID-19. Sequencing was performed with immunoSEQ multiplex PCR; in TCRdb, only in-frame clones are kept and a portion is missing. The table shows 180,000 or so clones, with about 83% occurring only once. Sequencing was carried out using peripheral blood. The receptors derive from a person between 65 and 79 years old with COVID-19, enrolled during active disease.

The chain combines TRBV14 with TRBJ1-2; perhaps TRBD1 as D (5 bases). V was pared by 3 bases and J by 8 bases, with 13 bases between. The germline gives CDR1 SGHDN, CDR2 FVKESK. The CDR3 consists of 13 residues. Written as DNA, the CDR3 is TGTGCCAGCAGCCAGGGGCCGGTGGGCGGCTACACCTTC. It encodes CASSQGPVGGYTF.

V usage is TRBV11-2 and J usage is TRBJ2-1; 7 nucleotides align to TRBD2. The V gene's germline CDR1 is SGHAT and CDR2 FQNNGV. V was clipped by 4 bases and J by 0 bases; unmatched bases: 9. The CDR3 is 17 residues long. This chain's CDR3 is CASSWRGSYISYNEQFF. Written as DNA, the CDR3 is TGTGCCAGCAGCTGGCGGGGGTCTTACATCTCCTACAATGAGCAGTTCTTC.

A single count supports this clone. The genes are TRBV5-4 and TRBJ2-3; the D gene is possibly TRBD1 (8 bases). Trimming took 2 bases from V and 6 from J, leaving 13 bases between them. The CDR3 is made up of 14 amino acids. Germline loops: CDR1 SGHNT, CDR2 YYREEE (reference sequence). CDR3: CASSFQQGGDTQYF. The CDR3 nucleotides read TGTGCCAGCAGCTTTCAACAGGGGGGGGATACGCAGTATTTT.

The V and J genes are TRBV5-4 and TRBJ1-1; TRBD1 might be the D (5 bases). V was clipped by 4 bases and J by 0 bases, with 13 bases between them. This CDR3 has 15 residues. Germline CDR1 SGHNT, CDR2 YYREEE (reference sequence). CDR3: CASSIGDRLNTEAFF. In nucleotides, the CDR3 is TGTGCCAGCAGCATAGGCGACAGATTGAACACTGAAGCTTTCTTT.

This chain joins TRBV5-1 and TRBJ2-3; D might be TRBD2 (5 bases). CDR1 SGHRS and CDR2 YFSETQ come from the germline V gene. The germline V and J ends were trimmed by 2 bases and 6 bases, with 13 bases remaining between them. This CDR3 spans 14 amino acids. CDR3: CASSLDRGPDTQYF. The DNA for the CDR3 is TGCGCCAGCAGCTTAGACCGGGGTCCGGATACGCAGTATTTT. Full variable domain (remainder filled in from reference TRBV5-1 and TRBJ2-3): KAGVTQTPRYLIKTRGQQVTLSCSPISGHRSVSWYQQTPGQGLQFLFEYFSETQRNKGNFPGRFSGRQFSNSRSEMNVSTLELGDSALYLCASSLDRGPDTQYFGPGTRLTVL.

The chain recombines TRBV5-1 with TRBJ2-7; tentative D call: TRBD2 (5 bases). Germline V gene lookup returns CDR1 SGHRS and CDR2 YFSETQ. Between the trimmed V and J ends, which lost 0 bases and 4 bases, there was a span of 11 bases. The CDR3 covers 14 residues. The CDR3 DNA follows: TGCGCCAGCAGCTTGGGGTTAGGAGGTTACGAGCAGTACTTC. Its protein is CASSLGLGGYEQYF.

V is TRBV2 and J is TRBJ1-1; TRBD1 is a possible D gene (6 bases). Germline V CDR1 and CDR2: SNHLY, FYNNEI. The CDR3 spans 14 residues. Trimming removed 6 bases from V and 9 bases from J, with 20 bases in between. The chain's CDR3 is CASRASDRERQAFF. CDR3 DNA sequence: TGTGCCAGCAGGGCTTCGGACAGAGAGCGGCAAGCTTTCTTT.

The rearrangement joins TRBV7-9 to TRBJ2-5; D perhaps matches TRBD2 (6 bases). The germline CDR1 and CDR2 sequences are SEHNR and FQNEAQ (reference sequence). This CDR3 has 14 amino acids. Trimming pared 5 bases from V and 4 bases from J, leaving 14 bases between. CDR3 bases: TGTGCCAGCAGCCGTAGACTAGTAAGAGAGACCCAGTACTTC. Translation gives CASSRRLVRETQYF.

This clone has just one count. This chain uses TRBV27 with TRBJ2-3, with 10 bases aligning to TRBD2. Looked up from germline, CDR1 is MNHEY and CDR2 is SMNVEV (reference sequence). CDR3 length equals 16 residues. The V gene end was trimmed by 7 bases and the J gene end by 2 bases; junction bases not matched to a gene: 9. The CDR3 region is CASNLGAGGPTDTQYF. The CDR3 DNA sequence: TGTGCCAGCAATTTGGGAGCGGGGGGGCCCACAGATACGCAGTATTTT.

This clone was seen a single time. CDR3 protein: CASSLGRHYTGELFF. CDR3 sequence (DNA): TGTGCCAGCAGCTTAGGTAGACATTACACCGGGGAGCTGTTTTTT. The chain is built from TRBV11-3 and TRBJ2-2; D is uncertain. V was pared by 1 base and J by 3 bases, with 9 bases between. Germline CDR1 is SGHNT and CDR2 is YENEEA. This CDR3 region has 15 residues.